This T cell receptor beta chain came from a study of PD-1 blockade in classical Hodgkin lymphoma. Turning to the study itself: Nivolumab dosed at 3 mg/kg went to patients intravenously every 2 weeks.

Study outcomes and limitations: Relative to healthy donors, newly diagnosed patients reportedly had lower baseline TCR diversity, which was reported as lower still in relapsed/refractory patients. A significant rise in TCR diversity was seen by C4D1 for CD4+ cells but not for CD8+ cells.

Described time point: cycle 4 day 1 (C4D1), after less than seven weeks of nivolumab. All the patients suffered relapse after autologous stem cell transplantation, and brentuximab vedotin exposure differed. Profiled with immunoSEQ multiplex PCR; TCRdb holds only in-frame clones, not every one. The sample lists approximately 29,000 clones, roughly 87% occurring once. Notes on this clone: Its specificity is unknown.

The sample was peripheral blood mononuclear cells (PBMCs), taken before the fourth cycle of nivolumab. The TCR was taken from a human donor with classical Hodgkin lymphoma.

The DNA for the CDR3 is TGTGCCAGCAGTACTTACCGGGACACCTCGCGGAATTATGGCTACACCTTC. As protein: CASSTYRDTSRNYGYTF. The chain carries TRBV27 and TRBJ1-2; D might be TRBD1 (6 bases). This CDR3 has 17 residues. Trimming stripped 5 bases from V and 5 bases from J, with 24 bases between. CDR1 and CDR2 (germline): MNHEY, SMNVEV (reference sequence).